The present T cell receptor beta chain was sequenced within a study of blood T cell repertoires in COVID-19 (dated by TCRdb to about 2020). Context from the whole study: Samples from collaborators originated in the United States, Italy and Spain and spanned both the acute and convalescent phases of COVID-19. The material from the prospective study consisted of cDNA or gDNA derived from T cells, B-cell-depleted T cells, or PBMCs. The dataset comprised deeply sampled blood TCRbeta repertoires from subjects exposed to, actively infected with, or recovered from COVID-19. The repertoires were released in a freely available public database intended as a resource for research on the immune response to SARS-CoV-2. Samples were obtained from the ongoing ImmuneRACE study (first 160 participants) and from 1,200 or so subjects provided by 6 global collaborators. Sample metadata almost always included a de-identified subject ID, COVID-19 status, age in years and sex. Where available, HLA class I and class II types were taken from metadata supplied by the sample provider and were not determined by assay-based typing. The full study reports these points: Clinical and demographic metadata were provided uncurated, with the amount varying by source and participant.

In the prospective study, participants were about 18 to 95 years old, resided in approximately 22 geographic areas of the United States, and were enrolled through a virtual design. To assign participants to cohorts, the prospective study relied on clinical history that participants themselves reported in a screening survey and a study questionnaire. Exposed participants were defined as having been in contact with someone with a PCR-confirmed or clinician-diagnosed COVID-19 case within 2 weeks of study entry. Each participant in the prospective study had whole blood, serum and a nasopharyngeal or oropharyngeal swab collected by mobile phlebotomists. Additional blood draws and questionnaires over a roughly two-month period could optionally be provided by prospective study participants. Before DNA extraction, blood samples from the prospective study were shipped at room temperature or frozen. The immunoSEQ Assay, a bias-controlled multiplex PCR, was used to amplify TCRbeta CDR3 regions from genomic DNA. Regarding the original processing steps: Within the assay, amplification of reference gene primers was used to estimate how many nucleated cells each sample contained. To quantify the absolute abundance of each unique TCRbeta CDR3 rearrangement, sequence reads were collapsed and filtered. For each sample, productive Simpson clonality was calculated by taking the square root of Simpson's diversity index across productive rearrangements. In TCRdb, the immuneACCESS table is reduced to in-frame sequences with V and J assigned. These tables do not hold every clone; where another copy was compared, an unresolved V gene accounts for under half, and the others remain unexplained. V, J and clone size reflect that table, while D and trimming were determined from the DNA. The sample records fewer than 250,000 clones, 90% of which are singletons. Of the sample, around 16% is held by the ten largest clones.

The CDR3, from cysteine to phenylalanine, totals 14 residues. The sequence is cut down to CDR3 DNA, 42 bases in frame from base 1. In the germline V gene, CDR1 corresponds to KGHSH and CDR2 to LQKENI. For this chain, trimming is 3 bases at the V end and 0 bases at the J end, and the number of junction bases without a gene match is 0. Of note for this clone: This clone's antigen is unknown. The sample holds no much larger clone one base away, and base qualities are not on file.

Sample: PBMCs or T cells enriched from blood (not recorded which). This chain is built from TRBV18 and TRBJ2-3; 7 central bases correspond to TRBD2. The sequence derives from a man aged 25 to 40 who had been exposed to COVID-19. DNA sequence: TGTGCCAGCTCACCGGGACTAAGCACAGATACGCAGTATTTT. This gives the protein CASSPGLSTDTQYF.